The 15 T cell receptor beta chains below come from one sample, sequenced in a study of blood T cell dynamics during melanoma immunotherapy. Time point described: pre-treatment baseline. Produced via immunoSEQ multiplex PCR; TCRdb's table is partial and in-frame only. The sample contains approximately 23,000 clones, roughly 86% of which appear only once. Here the sequenced sample was blood, taken from a patient treated with checkpoint blockade. The receptors here all came from a human donor with melanoma.

The V call is TRBV7-2, the J call TRBJ1-5, with D unresolved. This CDR3 comprises 14 residues. V gave up 3 bases and J gave up 6 bases, with 12 bases separating them. Germline V lookup: CDR1 SGHTA, CDR2 FQGNSA. The CDR3 DNA is TGTGCCAGCAGCTTCCAATTGAGGAGTCAGCCCCAGCATTTT. It specifies CASSFQLRSQPQHF.

This clone appeared a single time. The rearrangement joins TRBV7-9 to TRBJ2-3; D is ambiguous. There are 13 residues in the CDR3. Looked up from germline, CDR1 is SEHNR and CDR2 is FQNEAQ (reference sequence). Deletions cut 7 bases from V and 5 bases from J, with 13 bases between. CDR3 amino acids: CASTPLGLDTQYF. CDR3 coding DNA: TGTGCCAGCACCCCCTTGGGATTAGATACGCAGTATTTT.

The rearrangement links TRBV2 to TRBJ1-2; D gene uncertain. Germline assignment: CDR1 SNHLY and CDR2 FYNNEI. The CDR3 spans 13 residues. Trimming stripped 3 bases from V and 4 bases from J, with 9 bases between. The CDR3, as DNA: TGTGCCAGCAGTGACGACAACCCCTATGGCTACACCTTC. Its translation: CASSDDNPYGYTF.

In this sample, this clone is medium-sized. The rearrangement uses TRBV19 and TRBJ2-6; no firm D call. The germline gives CDR1 LNHDA, CDR2 SQIVND (reference sequence). Between the trimmed V and J ends, which lost 9 bases and 0 bases, there was a span of 9 bases. The CDR3 has 14 amino acids. CDR3 residues: CASETGSGANVLTF. CDR3 DNA sequence: TGTGCCAGCGAGACGGGCTCTGGGGCCAACGTCCTGACTTTC.

The genes are TRBV7-9 and TRBJ2-5, with 7 bases identical to TRBD2. The V gene's germline CDR1 is SEHNR and CDR2 FQNEAQ (reference sequence). CDR3 length: 14 amino acids. V gave up 5 bases and J gave up 5 bases; unmatched junction bases: 8. The CDR3 here is CASSRDSGGETQYF. For the CDR3, the DNA is TGTGCCAGCAGCAGGGACTCCGGGGGGGAGACCCAGTACTTC.

The rearrangement joins TRBV4-1 to TRBJ2-7; TRBD2 agrees at 12 bases. Germline CDR1 and CDR2: MGHRA and YSYEKL. Losses at the gene ends were 2 bases for V and 0 bases for J; bases not matched to a gene: 8. The CDR3 runs to 18 residues. The CDR3 region has the DNA TGCGCCAGCAGCCAAACTAGCGGGGGGATCCTAACCTCCTACGAGCAGTACTTC. Amino acids: CASSQTSGGILTSYEQYF.

The DNA of the CDR3 is TGTGCCAGCAGCGGAAGGACAGGTTGGGGAAACGAGCAGTACTTC. Amino acid sequence: CASSGRTGWGNEQYF. The genes are TRBV2 and TRBJ2-7, with 7 bases fitting TRBD1. The CDR3 is made up of 15 amino acids. CDR1 and CDR2 (germline): SNHLY, FYNNEI. V shed 6 bases and J 5 bases; nucleotides not matched to a gene: 13.

The chain links TRBV7-8 to TRBJ1-5; D may be TRBD1 (6 bases). Per germline, CDR1 SGHVS and CDR2 FQNEAQ. The CDR3 is 14 residues long. V lost 5 bases, J lost 7 bases, and 15 bases lay in between. CDR3 DNA: TGTGCCAGCAGCCCTGGGGCAGGGGAGCAGCCCCAGCATTTT. Amino acids: CASSPGAGEQPQHF.

V gene TRBV5-5 combines with J gene TRBJ1-5; weak D call: TRBD1 (5 bases). Per germline, CDR1 SGHKS and CDR2 YYEKEE (reference sequence). V was clipped by 1 base and J by 0 bases, with 8 bases between them. This CDR3 spans 15 amino acids. The CDR3 region has the DNA TGTGCCAGCAGCTTGAGAGGGGATAGCAATCAGCCCCAGCATTTT. As protein: CASSLRGDSNQPQHF.

The chain links TRBV28 to TRBJ1-2, with a weak D call TRBD1 (6 bases). Germline lookup yields CDR1 MDHEN and CDR2 SYDVKM. This CDR3 spans 16 amino acids. With 5 bases removed from V and 4 bases from J, the gap between germline ends came to 20 bases. Here the CDR3 reads CASSPGHGRLGYGYTF. The CDR3 bases are TGTGCCAGCAGTCCGGGACACGGGAGACTGGGCTATGGCTACACCTTC.

The rearrangement uses TRBV5-1 and TRBJ2-2; 8 positions match TRBD2. Germline V gives CDR1 SGHRS, CDR2 YFSETQ. The CDR3 runs to 16 residues. J gave up 0 bases and V 4 bases, and 5 bases lay outside the gene matches. CDR3 sequence: CASSQVAGTNTGELFF. CDR3 sequence (DNA): TGCGCCAGCAGCCAAGTAGCGGGGACGAACACCGGGGAGCTGTTTTTT.

This chain joins TRBV4-2 and TRBJ2-2; 11 bases fit TRBD2. The germline gives CDR1 LGHNA, CDR2 YNFKEQ. After removal of 0 bases from V and 3 bases from J, the junction contained 6 bases not matched to a gene. The CDR3 consists of 18 residues. For the CDR3, the DNA is TGTGCCAGCAGCCAAGATGAAGGGACTAGCGGATACACCGGGGAGCTGTTTTTT. Its protein is CASSQDEGTSGYTGELFF.

The J gene is TRBJ1-1, the V gene TRBV30; D may be TRBD1 (6 bases). CDR3 length equals 14 residues. V was cut by 2 bases and J by 5 bases, with 15 bases left in between. The germline V gene has CDR1 GTSNPN and CDR2 SVGIG (reference sequence). The CDR3 spells CAWSHGQFGTEAFF. DNA for the CDR3: TGTGCCTGGAGTCACGGACAGTTTGGGACTGAAGCTTTCTTT.

The chain links TRBV27 to TRBJ2-2; 8 nucleotides agree with TRBD2. Germline CDR1 MNHEY, CDR2 SMNVEV (reference sequence). The CDR3 contains 14 residues. Trimming took 6 bases from V and 0 from J; bases not matched to a gene: 0. The CDR3 loop is CASRRGANTGELFF. DNA of the CDR3: TGTGCCAGCAGGCGGGGGGCGAACACCGGGGAGCTGTTTTTT.

This clone was counted a single time. DNA for the CDR3: TGTGCCACCAGCAGAGAAGGTGGGCCCTACGAGCAGTACTTC. This translates into CATSREGGPYEQYF. The rearrangement joins TRBV15 to TRBJ2-7; D is undetermined. This CDR3 contains 14 residues. Germline lookup yields CDR1 LNHNV and CDR2 YYDKDF (reference sequence). V was clipped by 0 bases and J by 2 bases, with 8 bases between them.